This T cell receptor (beta chain) was retrieved from a study of CD8 T cells in Susac syndrome (dated by TCRdb to between 2017 and 2020). The study in broad terms: Of the Susac syndrome patients who were sequenced, more than 5 had clinically active disease and eight were in clinical remission. At blood withdrawal, Susac syndrome patients were either therapy-naive, taking corticosteroids (in some cases with IVIg as well), or taking IVIg alone. Repertoire sequencing was used to test whether CD8+ T cell activation and differentiation in Susac syndrome was antigen driven. The clonality of the CD8+ T cell repertoire was compared across 12 healthy donors, roughly 14 Susac syndrome patients and about 16 multiple sclerosis patients.

Details on this clonotype: The antigen it binds to is not known. No base-level quality is on record; no much larger clone is a single base apart.

Here is what the overall study found, with its caveats: Around 15 Susac-specific public clones were identified in the total CD8+ repertoire, and roughly five Susac-specific public clones were identified in the CD8+ TEMRA repertoire. The study acknowledged that relatively few individuals were included in the TCR sequencing and HLA analysis. Clonal expansion was seen in Susac syndrome CD8+ repertoires, peaking in CD8+ TEMRA cells and being greater in clinically active patients than in remitting ones.

CDR3 length: 14 amino acids, cysteine to phenylalanine. The read is trimmed to its CDR3 DNA, 42 bases read in frame from base 1. Unmatched junction bases come to 4, with V trimmed by 8 bases and J by 0 bases. CDR1 and CDR2 were assigned from the germline V gene as LGHNA and YSLEER. RNA was extracted with the RNeasy kit and about 0.5 to 1 ug was reverse transcribed using random hexamers. The immunoSEQ multiplex PCR assay, covering 54 Vbeta and 13 Jbeta segments, was used to amplify TCR beta CDR3 regions. PCR amplification bias was corrected by using a synthetic template baseline for primer optimization and computational correction. Processing in the source paper ran as follows. Reads were assigned to V, D and J genes according to IMGT and analyzed in immunoSEQ Analyzer, with only productive sequences retained. Clonality was computed as one minus Shannon entropy normalized by log2 of the number of productive unique sequences. For each patient and control, public and private clones were evaluated within the 100 most prevalent clones. Clones were defined as Susac-specific if absent from the healthy and MS cohorts, from 1052 published viral clones and from other ImmuneACCESS disease sequences. TCRdb took the public reads, trimmed them with fastp at Q25, ran MiXCR for clone calling and kept in-frame beta chains. For every CDR3 protein sequence, its rows merge into one entry that carries the most common genes and DNA. TCRdb's processing, not the authors' own work, is the source of the V and J calls. The sample data list fewer than 85,000 distinct CDR3 sequences, and around 94% of these were observed just once. The ten largest clones capture about 0.5% of the sample.

Peripheral blood CD8+ and CD4+ T cells from healthy donors, Susac syndrome patients and multiple sclerosis patients were profiled using high-throughput TCR beta sequencing. The Susac syndrome patients fulfilled recently defined diagnostic criteria for definite or probable disease. Bulk CD8+ and CD4+ T cells were purified by magnetic negative isolation, while CD8+ TEMRA cells were enriched using FACS. Blood was drawn into EDTA tubes, processed within 24 hours, and PBMCs were isolated by density gradient centrifugation. PBMCs intended for TCR sequencing were cryopreserved in liquid nitrogen and thawed later in a water bath at 37 degrees C. A purity of at least 90% was achieved for sorted or isolated CD4+, CD8+ and CD8+ TEMRA cells.

The sequence was obtained from a human donor with Susac syndrome. The chain is encoded by TRBV4-3 joined to TRBJ2-7; TRBD2 aligns with 10 central bases. Sequencing was done on a sample of CD8+ T cells from PBMCs. DNA sequence: TGCGCCAGCGCCTCTAGCGGGGGCTCCTACGAGCAGTACTTC. This yields the protein CASASSGGSYEQYF.